This TCR beta chain appears in the sequencing data of a study of T-cell reconstitution after alpha-beta-depleted transplantation in children. This clonotype was counted between two and nine times. TCRbeta library construction was performed incorporating unique molecular identifiers. TCRdb redid the calling of the PCR reads with MiXCR, one entry per CDR3 protein. The repertoire holds approximately 100,000 distinct CDR3 sequences, 12% seen once, with about 14% in the top ten. CDR1 and CDR2 from the germline V gene are MDHEN and SYDVKM. The CDR3 runs to 15 residues. V dropped 6 bases and J dropped 5; count of bases not matched to a gene: 12.

The chain links TRBV28 to TRBJ2-7; 8 bases fit TRBD1. The TCR sequence derives from a human donor who donated a stem cell graft to a child with inherited bone marrow failure. Here the sequenced sample was PBMCs from the stem cell graft donor, taken from the stem cell graft. CDR3 region: CASSPTDREPHEQYF. The CDR3 DNA reads as TGTGCCAGCAGCCCAACGGACAGGGAGCCCCACGAGCAGTACTTC.